Listed here are 32 T cell receptor beta chains from one sample, sequenced in a study of Ad26.COV2.S vaccination and SARS-CoV-2 variants. Only in-frame clones appear in the TCRdb table, and some are missing; sequencing was by immunoSEQ multiplex PCR. The table includes fewer than 50,000 clones, approximately 83% detected once. The sequenced sample was peripheral blood, obtained after recovery from COVID-19. These receptors were taken from a human donor who had recovered from COVID-19.

This rearrangement joins TRBV18 to TRBJ2-3; D unclear. The germline CDR1 and CDR2 sequences are KGHSH and LQKENI. This CDR3 comprises 14 residues. Trimming pared 3 bases from V and 3 bases from J, leaving 10 bases between. CDR3 DNA: TGTGCCAGCTCACCCCTTCACCTTACAGATACGCAGTATTTT. Residues: CASSPLHLTDTQYF.

Here the CDR3 DNA reads TGTGCCAGCAGTCGGACAGGGGATATCGGCTCTGGGGCCAACGTCCTGACTTTC. Amino acids: CASSRTGDIGSGANVLTF. The chain carries TRBV27 and TRBJ2-6, with 9 bases matching TRBD1. J gave up 0 bases and V 5 bases, and 8 bases lay outside the gene matches. The CDR3 sequence is 18 residues long. Germline loops: CDR1 MNHEY, CDR2 SMNVEV (reference sequence). Filled out from reference TRBV27 and TRBJ2-6, the complete variable domain reads EAQVTQNPRYLITVTGKKLTVTCSQNMNHEYMSWYRQDPGLGLRQIYYSMNVEVTDKGDVPEGYKVSRKEKRNFPLILESPSPNQTSLYFCASSRTGDIGSGANVLTFGAGSRLTVL.

The V call is TRBV7-9, the J call TRBJ1-1, with 7 positions matching TRBD1. The CDR3 has 12 amino acids. In germline, CDR1 is SEHNR, CDR2 FQNEAQ (reference sequence). V trimming: 4 bases; J trimming: 7 bases; junction bases outside the gene matches: 3. The CDR3, as DNA: TGTGCCAGCAGCTACGGGACAGATGAAGCTTTCTTT. Residues: CASSYGTDEAFF.

The rearrangement uses TRBV5-6 and TRBJ1-2, with TRBD1 identical over 8 bases. Trimming at V came to 3 bases and at J to 5 bases, leaving 6 bases not matched to a gene. Germline CDR1 reads SGHDT; CDR2 reads YYEEEE. This CDR3 is built from 14 residues. CDR3 loop: CASSSLDRDYGYTF. CDR3 in DNA: TGTGCCAGCAGCTCGCTGGACAGGGATTATGGCTACACCTTC.

This CDR3 is CASRAGGRDEKLFF. CDR3 bases: TGTGCCAGCAGAGCCGGGGGGAGGGACGAAAAACTGTTTTTT. This chain connects TRBV6-5 to TRBJ1-4; possible D gene TRBD1, 5 bases. The germline V gene encodes CDR1 MNHEY and CDR2 SVGAGI. The CDR3 loop spans 14 amino acids. Trimming shortened V by 6 bases and J by 8 bases, and 16 bases separated the two germline ends.

This chain uses TRBV7-2 with TRBJ1-2; 12 bases align to TRBD1. The CDR3 covers 11 residues. The V and J ends lost 6 bases and 13 bases, in that order; junction bases with no gene match: 3. The V gene's germline CDR1 is SGHTA and CDR2 FQGNSA. The CDR3 reads CASSLGQGATF. The DNA of the CDR3 is TGTGCCAGCAGTCTGGGACAGGGGGCCACCTTC.

The chain has TRBV13 and TRBJ1-5; D possibly corresponds to TRBD1 (5 bases). Germline V gives CDR1 PRHDT, CDR2 FYEKMQ (reference sequence). The CDR3 covers 17 residues. Deletions cut 5 bases from V and 7 bases from J, with 24 bases between. The CDR3 sequence: CASSRFSYSGEGQPQHF. The CDR3 DNA reads as TGTGCCAGCAGCCGATTTAGTTATTCGGGGGAAGGACAGCCCCAGCATTTT.

The V call is TRBV5-6, the J call TRBJ2-7; D is unclear. The CDR3 extends over 14 amino acids. Germline V gene data show CDR1 as SGHDT and CDR2 as YYEEEE. V lost 6 bases and J lost 4, with 17 bases in between. The CDR3 coding sequence is TGTGCCAGCACCCTTTGGATGGGAAGGTACGAGCAGTACGTC. Translated, it gives CASTLWMGRYEQYV.

The gene calls are TRBV30 and TRBJ2-5; D is unresolved. Looked up from germline, CDR1 is GTSNPN and CDR2 is SVGIG (reference sequence). The V and J ends lost 2 bases and 5 bases respectively, with 9 bases between them. This CDR3 has 12 residues. CDR3 protein: CAWSRDGETQYF. The CDR3 nucleotides are TGTGCCTGGAGTAGAGATGGGGAGACCCAGTACTTC.

V usage is TRBV5-5 and J usage is TRBJ2-7; D possibly corresponds to TRBD2 (6 bases). Germline lookup yields CDR1 SGHKS and CDR2 YYEKEE (reference sequence). V lost 2 bases and J 0 bases, leaving 15 bases between the germline ends. This CDR3 has 16 amino acids. The CDR3 nucleotides read TGTGCCAGCAGCTTTAACCCTAGCGCGAGCTCCTACGAGCAGTACTTC. Protein: CASSFNPSASSYEQYF.

V is TRBV19 and J is TRBJ1-5; TRBD1 matches at 8 bases. This CDR3 has 14 amino acids. Trimming at V came to 4 bases and at J to 3 bases, leaving 2 bases not matched to a gene. CDR1 and CDR2 from the germline V gene are LNHDA and SQIVND (reference sequence). The chain's CDR3 is CASSRDRNNQPQHF. CDR3 nucleotides: TGTGCCAGTAGTAGGGACAGGAACAATCAGCCCCAGCATTTT.

The rearrangement links TRBV21-1 to TRBJ2-7. TRBV21-1 corresponds to a pseudogene. This CDR3 has 15 residues. DNA of the CDR3: TGTGCCAGCAGCAAAGAATCTAGGACCCGCTACGAGCAGTACGTC. It encodes CASSKESRTRYEQYV.

The genes are TRBV5-6 and TRBJ1-1; no firm D call. Germline loops: CDR1 SGHDT, CDR2 YYEEEE. The CDR3 runs to 13 residues. Trimming took off 1 base at V and 12 bases at J, with 16 bases between the two ends. CDR3 loop: CASSLSAVKRTFF. Written as DNA, the CDR3 is TGTGCCAGCAGCTTGTCGGCGGTGAAGAGAACTTTCTTT. Combining the CDR3 with reference TRBV5-6 and TRBJ1-1 gives the whole variable domain DAGVTQSPTHLIKTRGQQVTLRCSPKSGHDTVSWYQQALGQGPQFIFQYYEEEERQRGNFPDRFSGHQFPNYSSELNVNALLLGDSALYLCASSLSAVKRTFFGQGTRLTVV.

This clone has just one count. CDR3 nucleotide sequence: TGTGCCAGCAGCGCCCGGGACAGCGAACCACCCCTCCACTTT. Translation gives CASSARDSEPPLHF. The genes are TRBV11-2 and TRBJ1-6, with TRBD1 identical over 7 bases. Germline V gives CDR1 SGHAT, CDR2 FQNNGV. This CDR3 spans 14 amino acids. Losses at the gene ends were 5 bases for V and 11 bases for J; bases not matched to a gene: 9. The variable domain in full, with the rest retrieved from reference TRBV11-2 and TRBJ1-6, is EAGVAQSPRYKIIEKRQSVAFWCNPISGHATLYWYQQILGQGPKLLIQFQNNGVVDDSQLPKDRFSAERLKGVDSTLKIQPAKLEDSAVYLCASSARDSEPPLHFGNGTRLTVT.

V and J are TRBV7-2 and TRBJ1-6; D not certain. V lost 1 base and J lost 10, with 8 bases in between. The CDR3 runs to 13 residues. Germline V lookup: CDR1 SGHTA, CDR2 FQGNSA. The CDR3 reads CASSLEEGSPLHF. Here the CDR3 DNA reads TGTGCCAGCAGCTTAGAAGAGGGATCACCCCTCCACTTT.

J is TRBJ1-6 and V is TRBV6-6; 8 bases match TRBD1. Losses at the gene ends were 8 bases for V and 4 bases for J; bases not matched to a gene: 7. This CDR3 comprises 15 residues. From germline, CDR1 is MNHNY and CDR2 SVGAGI (reference sequence). The CDR3 coding sequence is TGTGCCAGCGGACAGGGCGAAAATTATAATTCACCCCTCCACTTT. This translates into CASGQGENYNSPLHF.

The V and J genes are TRBV9 and TRBJ1-4; D gene unclear. Trimming took off 0 bases at V and 7 bases at J, with 13 bases between the two ends. Germline CDR1 is SGDLS and CDR2 is YYNGEE. CDR3 length: 15 amino acids. CDR3 sequence: CASSVGEIVGEKLFF. CDR3 sequence (DNA): TGTGCCAGCAGCGTAGGGGAGATAGTGGGTGAAAAACTGTTTTTT.

The chain recombines TRBV6-5 with TRBJ2-7, with TRBD1 as a possible D gene (5 bases). CDR1 and CDR2 (germline): MNHEY, SVGAGI. This CDR3 region has 13 residues. Trimming removed 8 bases from V and 4 bases from J, with 15 bases in between. DNA for the CDR3: TGTGCCAGCCTAAACGACAGTCCTTACGAGCAGTACGTC. Its translation is CASLNDSPYEQYV.

The gene calls are TRBV6-5 and TRBJ1-1, with D possibly being TRBD1 (6 bases). The CDR3 totals 13 residues. V gave up 7 bases and J gave up 1 base, with 10 bases separating them. The germline gives CDR1 MNHEY, CDR2 SVGAGI. CDR3 loop: CASNQGPNTEAFF. The DNA of the CDR3 is TGTGCCAGCAACCAGGGGCCGAACACTGAAGCTTTCTTT.

This clone occurred once. The chain employs TRBV6-1 and TRBJ2-3; D may match TRBD1 or TRBD2 (5 bases each). The CDR3 has 14 residues. V lost 3 bases and J lost 4, with 11 bases in between. In germline, CDR1 is MNHNS, CDR2 SASEGT. For the CDR3, the DNA is TGTGCCAGCAGTGATCTCGGGGCCGCAGATACGCAGTATTTT. Its protein product is CASSDLGAADTQYF.

The CDR3 sequence: CASSFLAGWEGNEQFF. CDR3 DNA: TGTGCCAGCAGTTTCCTAGCGGGATGGGAGGGCAATGAGCAGTTCTTC. The chain has TRBV27 and TRBJ2-1; 9 bases fit TRBD2. CDR1 MNHEY and CDR2 SMNVEV come from the germline V gene (reference sequence). This CDR3 contains 16 residues. Trimming at V came to 3 bases and at J to 6 bases, leaving 9 bases not matched to a gene.

The rearrangement links TRBV11-3 to TRBJ2-7, with a possible D match to TRBD1 (5 bases). Between the trimmed V and J ends, which lost 1 base and 2 bases, there was a span of 15 bases. Germline assignment: CDR1 SGHNT and CDR2 YENEEA. This CDR3 spans 16 amino acids. CDR3 sequence: CASSLGGRTDTYEQYF. The DNA of the CDR3 is TGTGCCAGCAGCTTAGGAGGTCGGACGGACACCTACGAGCAGTACTTC.

The gene calls are TRBV25-1 and TRBJ2-7, with a tentative D call TRBD2 (6 bases). Germline lookup yields CDR1 MGHDK and CDR2 SYGVNS. There are 15 residues in the CDR3. The V end was cut by 4 bases, the J end by 2 bases, with 15 bases between. The CDR3 bases are TGTGCCAGCAGTGCCTCCGGGACGGGAGCCTACGAGCAGTACGTC. Its protein is CASSASGTGAYEQYV.

The gene calls are TRBV7-6 and TRBJ1-3; TRBD1 matches 9 bases. V was pared by 5 bases and J by 3 bases, with 5 bases of the junction left unmatched. The CDR3 extends over 15 amino acids. CDR1 SGHVS and CDR2 FNYEAQ come from the germline V gene. The DNA for the CDR3 is TGTGCCAGCAGCCCGGGACAGGGAGGTGGAAACACCATATATTTT. Translated: CASSPGQGGGNTIYF.

This rearrangement joins TRBV3-1 (or the pseudogene TRBV3-2) to TRBJ2-7; TRBD2 matches 8 bases. V trimming: 0 bases; J trimming: 12 bases; junction bases outside the gene matches: 13. This CDR3 contains 15 residues. CDR1 and CDR2 (germline): LGHDT, YNNKEL (reference sequence). The CDR3 DNA reads TGTGCCAGCAGCCAAGATCCGGGAGGGCCAGTCAATCCGTACTTC. Translated: CASSQDPGGPVNPYF.

V and J are TRBV10-1 and TRBJ1-1; a weak D match, TRBD1 (5 bases). Germline CDR1 is WNHNN and CDR2 is SYGVQD (reference sequence). CDR3 size: 13 residues. Trimming took 6 bases from V and 1 from J, leaving 9 bases between them. CDR3 sequence reads: CASRLGRNTEAFF. The CDR3 region has the DNA TGCGCCAGCAGATTGGGACGGAACACTGAAGCTTTCTTT.

This chain connects TRBV7-2 to TRBJ2-1, with 11 bases matching TRBD2. V lost 4 bases to trimming and J lost 8 bases; unmatched junction nucleotides: 7. Per the germline V gene, CDR1 is SGHTA and CDR2 is FQGNSA. There are 15 residues in the CDR3. CDR3 sequence (DNA): TGTGCCAGCAGCTCAACTAGCGGGAGTTGGGATGAGCAGTTCTTC. Encoded protein: CASSSTSGSWDEQFF.

This clone has a handful of counts. The V call is TRBV18, the J call TRBJ2-1, with 14 bases fitting TRBD2. The CDR3 extends over 17 amino acids. The germline V gene encodes CDR1 KGHSH and CDR2 LQKENI. V trimming: 7 bases; J trimming: 6 bases; junction bases outside the gene matches: 11. CDR3 DNA sequence: TGTGCCAGCTTAAGACTAGCGGGAGGGTCCGAACCCAATGAGCAGTTCTTC. It specifies CASLRLAGGSEPNEQFF.

The chain combines TRBV5-1 with TRBJ2-3; 7 nucleotides match TRBD1. Trimming took 6 bases from V and 2 from J; bases not matched to a gene: 9. This CDR3 is 15 amino acids long. Germline V CDR1 and CDR2: SGHRS, YFSETQ. CDR3 nucleotide sequence: TGCGCCAGCACCTCGACAGGGTATGACACAGATACGCAGTATTTT. Encoded protein: CASTSTGYDTDTQYF.

The genes are TRBV19 and TRBJ2-3; 9 nucleotides align to TRBD2. The CDR3 is 12 amino acids. CDR1 is LNHDA, CDR2 SQIVND, per germline (reference sequence). With 8 bases clipped from V and 6 bases from J, the junction kept 3 bases outside the gene matches. CDR3 loop: CASGGRVDTQYF. In DNA, the CDR3 is TGTGCCAGTGGCGGGAGGGTTGATACGCAGTATTTT. Looking up the rest from reference TRBV19 and TRBJ2-3 gives the full variable domain: DGGITQSPKYLFRKEGQNVTLSCEQNLNHDAMYWYRQDPGQGLRLIYYSQIVNDFQKGDIAEGYSVSREKKESFPLTVTSAQKNPTAFYLCASGGRVDTQYFGPGTRLTVL.

The gene calls are TRBV29-1 and TRBJ2-5; D gene ambiguous. The CDR3 covers 14 residues. Germline-derived CDR1 and CDR2 are SQVTM and ANQGSEA. Trimming shortened V by 7 bases and J by 4 bases, and 19 bases separated the two germline ends. The CDR3, as DNA: TGCAGCGGCGTGCCGGGTAACGGGTTAGAGACCCAGTACTTC. It codes for CSGVPGNGLETQYF.

The chain links TRBV7-2 to TRBJ1-3; 7 bases align to TRBD1. CDR3 length equals 15 residues. Per germline, CDR1 SGHTA and CDR2 FQGNSA. Losses at the gene ends were 4 bases for V and 7 bases for J; bases not matched to a gene: 10. The CDR3 DNA reads TGTGCCAGCAGCTCCCAGGGGGGTATCGGGAACACCATATATTTT. This codes for CASSSQGGIGNTIYF.